This T cell receptor (beta chain) appears in the sequencing data of a study of blood T cells in healthy people across ages. Then a second PCR, running roughly 7 to 11 cycles, was carried out with a sample-barcoded 5' primer and a J-beta primer mix. CDR3-containing paired-end reads numbered at least 2.5 million in each sample. TCRdb re-derived calls from the 5' RACE reads in MiXCR, one entry per CDR3 protein. The table includes around 1.7 million distinct CDR3 sequences, 28% detected once. Of note for this clonotype: Its antigen is currently unknown.

This CDR3 is 15 amino acids long. The V segment lost 1 base and the J segment 6 bases; nucleotides outside the gene matches: 8. From germline, CDR1 is DFQATT and CDR2 SNEGSKA (reference sequence). Study-level findings and limits: Age showed a roughly linear inverse relationship with TCR beta diversity per million T cells. No one knew whether donors had CMV, which possibly confounded expanded clonotype changes. Higher naive T cell percentage went strongly together with higher TCR beta diversity.

The sample taken for sequencing was blood. The sequence was obtained from a woman aged 30 to 39 in good health. The chain employs TRBV20-1 and TRBJ1-5; TRBD1 aligns across 8 bases. The CDR3: CSARGTGKVSQPQHF. The DNA of the CDR3 is TGCAGTGCTAGAGGGACAGGGAAGGTTAGTCAGCCCCAGCATTTT.